The entry that follows covers one T cell receptor beta chain sequence. Antigen unknown. This record belongs to a study of graft-versus-host responses after intestinal transplantation. Study information: Grafts were multivisceral, liver-intestinal, or isolated intestinal. Every transplant recipient was induced with anti-thymocyte globulin, then maintained on tacrolimus and steroids for two to three years.

Study-level points and caveats: Early after transplant, HvG clones declined as circulating GvH clones peaked. Analysis identified GvH clones in recipient marrow, with some appearing first in ileum or blood.

This CDR3 comprises 15 residues. Looked up from germline, CDR1 is SGHTA and CDR2 is FQGNSA. Trimming took 5 bases from V and 0 from J; bases not matched to a gene: 5. This table comes from immunoSEQ multiplex PCR, and its TCRdb copy is limited to in-frame clones, with some not included. The sample yields about 90,000 clones, about 93% seen once. The genes are TRBV7-2 and TRBJ2-7, with 9 bases matching TRBD2. This TCR was recovered from a human donor who received an intestinal transplant. The material was unstimulated CD8+ T cells sorted from spleen or lymph node cells, obtained before intestinal transplant. CDR3 nucleotide sequence: TGTGCCAGCAGCCCCGCTAGCGGGGCCTCCTACGAGCAGTACTTC. Amino acid sequence: CASSPASGASYEQYF.